The sequence of this T cell receptor (beta chain) was determined in a study of tumor and adjacent non-tumor tissue in lung cancer (dated by TCRdb to about 2018). Concerning the study at large: Patients with adenocarcinoma (about 12), squamous cell carcinoma (2) and small cell lung cancer (1) were included in the cohort. The roughly 15 enrolled patients, of whom 10 were men and 5 were women, were aged about 31 to 76 years and were diagnosed with TNM stage I to III disease. Sequencing produced 100 million to 150 million productive TCRbeta reads in total, an average of about 4 million reads per sample. Using bulk TCRbeta repertoires from under 17 lung cancer patients, the study set lung tumor tissue side by side with matched distant non-tumor lung tissue. TCRbeta CDR3 sequencing was performed on 30 to 35 paired specimens, with one tumor sample and one normal lung sample collected per patient.

The protocol used for the library was multiplex PCR. The instrument given in TCRdb is Illumina HiSeq 2500. TCRbeta libraries were constructed through three rounds of nested PCR with primers (Table S4) according to protocols modified from ARM-PCR. PCR products of 200-500 bp were gel-excised and purified with the QIAquick gel extraction kit before sequencing. Regarding the original processing steps: Reads were cleaned using Trimmomatic, were merged into complete CDR3 sequences using FLASH, and were assigned to V(D)J germline segments using MiTCR. Clonal diversity was computed as the inverse Simpson's index with VDJtools. In-frame sequences lacking a premature stop codon were counted as productive reads. TCRdb itself trimmed the public reads at Q25 with fastp, ran MiXCR and retained productive beta chains. Every distinct CDR3 protein forms one entry, paired with its most common genes and DNA. The V and J calls were determined by TCRdb, not by the authors. For this sample the table gives about 80,000 distinct CDR3 sequences, of which roughly 75% were detected only once. Of the sample, roughly 12% falls within the top ten clones.

What the work shows at the level of the full study, not this receptor alone: Tumor tissue showed significantly higher TCR diversity (inverse Simpson) than normal lung tissue, at around 460 vs 160 (P = 0.0075, Mann-Whitney U test). The cohort had only 15 patients, and the authors noted that larger samples and more detailed clinical data are needed. The sequencing platform is not named in the methods, and unique molecular identifiers are not mentioned. TCR diversity was significantly higher in younger patients, and higher tumor TCR diversity was associated with shorter overall and disease-free survival. The top 100 clones accounted for a significantly larger cumulative portion of the repertoire in normal lung than in tumor tissue. Because peripheral blood was not sequenced, the blood TCRbeta repertoires of the lung cancer patients in the study went unexamined.

Concerning this clonotype itself: Its antigen specificity is not known. The input lacks base qualities; no much larger clone sits a single base away.

CDR1 SGHAT and CDR2 FQDESV are derived from the germline V gene (reference sequence). The CDR3 goes from the cysteine to the phenylalanine over 13 residues. The kept DNA is CDR3 alone, 39 bases in frame from the first base. Trimming costs V 2 bases and J 8 bases, and their ends lie 10 bases apart. Bulk unsorted tissue served as the source for RNA extraction, and RNA quality was assessed using a NanoDrop ND-1000 and an Agilent 2100. Donors were newly diagnosed lung cancer patients admitted for thoracic surgery in China between August and November 2014, without prior chemotherapy. Anyone who had undergone radiotherapy or chemotherapy before, or who had another cancer at the same time, was left out of the study. Pieces of surgical tissue measuring roughly 1-2.2 cm3 were kept in RNAlater solution and held at -80 degrees C until needed.

The sample was lung tumor tissue. The chain was built from TRBV11-1 and TRBJ2-1; no D gene call is confident. The receptor was isolated from a woman aged 70 to 79 with non-small cell lung cancer. The CDR3 protein: CASSLTSLHEQFF. The nucleotides are TGTGCCAGCAGCTTAACTTCCCTTCATGAGCAGTTCTTC.